The 30 T cell receptor beta chains below come from one sample, sequenced in a study of T cell repertoires in ileal Crohn's disease. Sample time point: neoterminal ileum biopsy at postoperative endoscopy, about 6 months after surgery. Some clones are missing from TCRdb's copy, which holds only in-frame ones; the method was immunoSEQ multiplex PCR. Of roughly 1,200 clones detected, around four fifths appear once; the ten largest clones hold about 13%. Sequenced sample: ileal tissue. The source is an adult with Crohn's disease.

A few counts support this clone. The V gene is TRBV15, the J gene TRBJ2-2; 11 positions agree with TRBD1. Trimming at V came to 4 bases and at J to 7 bases, leaving 8 bases not matched to a gene. Per germline, CDR1 LNHNV and CDR2 YYDKDF (reference sequence). This CDR3 is 16 amino acids long. DNA for the CDR3: TGTGCCACCAGCATAGAGAGGACAGGGGGCTTCGGGGAGCTGTTTTTT. The encoded protein is CATSIERTGGFGELFF.

V gene TRBV5-6 combines with J gene TRBJ1-1; perhaps TRBD1 as D (6 bases). Germline CDR1 and CDR2: SGHDT and YYEEEE. V lost 0 bases, J lost 6 bases, and 15 bases lay in between. CDR3 length: 15 amino acids. This CDR3 reads CASSLVAGVDAEAFF. The CDR3 DNA follows: TGTGCCAGCAGCTTGGTAGCAGGGGTTGACGCTGAAGCTTTCTTT.

The chain links TRBV4-3 to TRBJ1-1; 7 nucleotides match TRBD1. The germline gives CDR1 LGHNA, CDR2 YSLEER. Losses at the gene ends were 0 bases for V and 1 base for J; bases not matched to a gene: 2. The CDR3 has 15 residues. In DNA form, the CDR3 reads TGCGCCAGCAGCCAAGACTGGACAGGGAACACTGAAGCTTTCTTT. Its translation is CASSQDWTGNTEAFF.

The chain links TRBV5-1 to TRBJ1-1; 8 positions match TRBD1. CDR3 size: 15 residues. V gave up 4 bases and J gave up 4 bases; unmatched junction bases: 9. Germline CDR1 SGHRS, CDR2 YFSETQ. CDR3 sequence (DNA): TGCGCCAGCAGCCCACGGACAGGGACCCTCACTGAAGCTTTCTTT. It yields the protein CASSPRTGTLTEAFF.

The chain uses TRBV9 and TRBJ2-1; weak D call: TRBD2 (5 bases). Per the germline V gene, CDR1 is SGDLS and CDR2 is YYNGEE. V lost 3 bases and J 0 bases, leaving 10 bases between the germline ends. This CDR3 is built from 15 residues. CDR3 amino acids: CASSDSGLSYNEQFF. CDR3 DNA sequence: TGTGCCAGCAGCGACAGCGGACTCTCCTACAATGAGCAGTTCTTC. Using reference TRBV9 and TRBJ2-1 for the parts outside the CDR3, the full variable domain is DSGVTQTPKHLITATGQRVTLRCSPRSGDLSVYWYQQSLDQGLQFLIQYYNGEERAKGNILERFSAQQFPDLHSELNLSSLELGDSALYFCASSDSGLSYNEQFFGPGTRLTVL.

The chain links TRBV5-5 to TRBJ1-2; D not resolved. The CDR3 consists of 15 residues. CDR1 and CDR2 from the germline V gene are SGHKS and YYEKEE (reference sequence). Trimming cost V 2 bases and J 0 bases, with 11 bases left between them. DNA for the CDR3: TGTGCCAGCAGCTTAGACGCGGGAGCTAACTATGGCTACACCTTC. It yields the protein CASSLDAGANYGYTF.

The chain links TRBV29-1 to TRBJ2-3, with 11 bases aligning to TRBD2. Germline V lookup: CDR1 SQVTM, CDR2 ANQGSEA. CDR3 length: 18 amino acids. Trimming cost V 0 bases and J 1 base; bases outside gene matches: 9. The CDR3 DNA sequence: TGCAGCGTTGAAGATCCCTGGACTAGCGGGTTACGCACAGATACGCAGTATTTT. Amino acid sequence: CSVEDPWTSGLRTDTQYF.

CDR3: CASSLPSGAGTDTQYF. DNA for the CDR3: TGTGCCAGCAGTTTACCTAGCGGGGCGGGCACAGATACGCAGTATTTT. The chain recombines TRBV27 with TRBJ2-3, with TRBD2 identical over 9 bases. The CDR3 covers 16 residues. The J segment lost 1 base and the V segment lost 2 bases, leaving 4 bases of the junction unmatched. CDR1 and CDR2 (germline): MNHEY, SMNVEV (reference sequence).

The J gene is TRBJ2-2, the V gene TRBV5-1, with D perhaps matching TRBD1 (6 bases). The germline V gene has CDR1 SGHRS and CDR2 YFSETQ. V was cut by 1 base and J by 2 bases, with 12 bases left in between. There are 16 residues in the CDR3. CDR3 DNA sequence: TGCGCCAGCAGCTTGCTGGGCAGGGGCAACACCGGGGAGCTGTTTTTT. It encodes CASSLLGRGNTGELFF.

The J gene is TRBJ2-7, the V gene TRBV28; 9 bases line up with TRBD1. Germline V gene lookup returns CDR1 MDHEN and CDR2 SYDVKM. CDR3 length: 16 residues. J gave up 6 bases and V 6 bases, and 15 bases lay outside the gene matches. The CDR3 region is CASRGMVGTGKVEQYF. CDR3 coding DNA: TGTGCCAGCAGGGGGATGGTAGGGACAGGGAAGGTCGAGCAGTACTTC.

The CDR3 bases are TGCGCCAGCAGCTTGGAAGGTAGCGCCTACAATGAGCAGTTCTTC. Amino acids: CASSLEGSAYNEQFF. This chain joins TRBV5-1 and TRBJ2-1; D is perhaps TRBD2 (5 bases). V dropped 0 bases and J dropped 2 bases, with 9 bases sitting between them. Germline V CDR1 and CDR2: SGHRS, YFSETQ. This CDR3 is built from 15 residues.

The chain combines TRBV2 with TRBJ2-1; tentatively, D is TRBD2 (6 bases). V gave up 6 bases and J gave up 7 bases, with 16 bases separating them. Germline V lookup: CDR1 SNHLY, CDR2 FYNNEI. The CDR3 runs to 14 residues. CDR3 sequence: CASRGTLGTNEQFF. The DNA for the CDR3 is TGTGCCAGCAGGGGGACTTTAGGGACTAATGAGCAGTTCTTC.

V is TRBV19 and J is TRBJ2-1; 8 bases match TRBD1. CDR3 length: 14 amino acids. The germline V gene has CDR1 LNHDA and CDR2 SQIVND (reference sequence). The V gene end was trimmed by 2 bases and the J gene end by 7 bases; junction bases not matched to a gene: 4. This CDR3 is CASSIQGAGNEQFF. The CDR3 coding sequence is TGTGCCAGTAGTATACAGGGGGCGGGAAATGAGCAGTTCTTC.

The chain uses TRBV29-1 and TRBJ2-5, with 10 bases matching TRBD2. CDR3 length: 14 residues. The ends lost 4 bases at V and 4 bases at J; junction bases unmatched: 6. Germline V gene data show CDR1 as SQVTM and CDR2 as ANQGSEA. The CDR3 region is CSVVPAGGGETQYF. CDR3 sequence (DNA): TGCAGCGTTGTCCCAGCGGGGGGGGGAGAGACCCAGTACTTC. Full variable domain (missing parts from reference TRBV29-1 and TRBJ2-5): SAVISQKPSRDICQRGTSLTIQCQVDSQVTMMFWYRQQPGQSLTLIATANQGSEATYESGFVIDKFPISRPNLTFSTLTVSNMSPEDSSIYLCSVVPAGGGETQYFGPGTRLLVL.

The chain has TRBV18 and TRBJ2-5; a weak D match, TRBD1 (8 bases). Germline lookup yields CDR1 KGHSH and CDR2 LQKENI. The CDR3 consists of 17 residues. Trimming pared 0 bases from V and 2 bases from J, leaving 16 bases between. The CDR3 spells CASSPPSGTGIQETQYF. For the CDR3, the DNA is TGTGCCAGCTCACCACCGAGCGGGACAGGCATTCAAGAGACCCAGTACTTC.

V usage is TRBV4-1 and J usage is TRBJ1-1; TRBD1 aligns across 8 bases. Germline loops: CDR1 MGHRA, CDR2 YSYEKL. J was trimmed by 6 bases and V by 0 bases; bases with no gene match: 3. The CDR3 extends over 14 amino acids. CDR3 residues: CASSQEQGVSEAFF. DNA of the CDR3: TGCGCCAGCAGCCAAGAACAGGGGGTTTCTGAAGCTTTCTTT.

The chain combines TRBV7-9 with TRBJ2-7, with 11 bases matching TRBD2. Germline values: CDR1 SEHNR, CDR2 FQNEAQ (reference sequence). Trimming took 5 bases from V and 3 from J; bases not matched to a gene: 3. The CDR3 sequence is 14 residues long. The CDR3 spells CASSQTSGGYEQYF. In DNA, the CDR3 is TGTGCCAGCAGCCAAACTAGCGGGGGCTACGAGCAGTACTTC.

V usage is TRBV9 and J usage is TRBJ2-2; the D gene is possibly TRBD2 (5 bases). Germline V gives CDR1 SGDLS, CDR2 YYNGEE. The CDR3 totals 15 residues. V was pared by 0 bases and J by 4 bases, with 10 bases between. The DNA of the CDR3 is TGTGCCAGCAGCGTAGGCCAAGGAGGCACCGGGGAGCTGTTTTTT. This sequence encodes CASSVGQGGTGELFF.

V is TRBV6-6 and J is TRBJ2-3; 12 bases are shared with TRBD2. J was trimmed by 6 bases and V by 7 bases; bases with no gene match: 8. This CDR3 has 15 residues. The germline V gene has CDR1 MNHNY and CDR2 SVGAGI (reference sequence). The CDR3 bases are TGTGCCAGCAAGGGTGGACTAGCGGGGTCGGATACGCAGTATTTT. Translating it yields CASKGGLAGSDTQYF.

CDR3 loop: CASSPGGRLTQSPYEQFF. The CDR3 coding sequence is TGTGCCAGCAGCCCCGGCGGTCGCCTCACCCAATCCCCCTATGAGCAGTTCTTC. The V and J genes are TRBV11-2 and TRBJ2-1; D unclear. This CDR3 contains 18 residues. V lost 5 bases and J 8 bases, leaving 28 bases between the germline ends. From germline, CDR1 is SGHAT and CDR2 FQNNGV.

V gene TRBV27 combines with J gene TRBJ1-1; D call uncertain. Germline V gene sequence: CDR1 MNHEY, CDR2 SMNVEV (reference sequence). The CDR3 has 15 residues. V dropped 7 bases and J dropped 1 base, with 16 bases sitting between them. CDR3 sequence reads: CASTPFSGANTEAFF. The CDR3 coding sequence is TGTGCCAGCACCCCCTTTAGTGGTGCGAACACTGAAGCTTTCTTT.

CDR3 sequence (DNA): TGCGCCAGCAGCCAGGGGGGCGGGGGGCCTCAAGAGACCCAGTACTTC. Protein: CASSQGGGGPQETQYF. This chain links TRBV4-1 with TRBJ2-5; 8 bases are a match to TRBD2. The V gene end was trimmed by 3 bases and the J gene end by 2 bases; junction bases not matched to a gene: 8. Germline loops: CDR1 MGHRA, CDR2 YSYEKL. The CDR3 sequence is 16 residues long.

Notes on this clone: A junction end diverges from the germline sequence, so it may reflect a read error. The rearrangement links TRBV4-1 to TRBJ1-2; D is unresolved. Germline CDR1 reads MGHRA; CDR2 reads YSYEKL. This CDR3 has 15 residues. CDR3 sequence (DNA): TGCGCCAGCAGCCAAGATCCTACGACTAAGTATGGCTACACCTTC. Amino acid sequence: CASSQDPTTKYGYTF.

A word on this clone: At the DNA level, this CDR3 is encoded by other sequences in the same sample as well. The gene calls are TRBV4-3 and TRBJ1-1; D remains unclear. The CDR3 covers 14 residues. Trimming removed 0 bases at V and 8 bases at J, with 13 bases between. Germline V gene sequence: CDR1 LGHNA, CDR2 YSLEER. Here the CDR3 reads CASSQDLESSEAFF. The CDR3, as DNA: TGCGCCAGCAGCCAAGATCTGGAGAGCTCAGAAGCTTTCTTT.

The V call is TRBV7-2, the J call TRBJ2-5; TRBD2 is a possible D gene (6 bases). V was pared by 4 bases and J by 6 bases, with 12 bases between. CDR1 and CDR2 (germline): SGHTA, FQGNSA. This CDR3 has 13 amino acids. The CDR3 protein is CASSSARGKTQYF. CDR3 sequence (DNA): TGTGCCAGCAGCTCCGCCCGGGGGAAGACCCAGTACTTC.

The chain has TRBV25-1 and TRBJ2-5; the D is unclear. Per germline, CDR1 MGHDK and CDR2 SYGVNS. CDR3 length: 13 amino acids. The V gene lost 6 bases and the J gene lost 2 bases, with 10 bases spanning the gap. The CDR3 sequence is CASRDSGQETQYF. The DNA of the CDR3 is TGTGCCAGCAGGGATTCAGGTCAAGAGACCCAGTACTTC.

The chain has TRBV28 and TRBJ2-7; TRBD1 might be the D (6 bases). The V gene's germline CDR1 is MDHEN and CDR2 SYDVKM. This CDR3 has 12 residues. The ends were cut back, 8 bases at V and 3 bases at J, with 11 bases in the middle. CDR3 sequence: CASGQSIYEQYF. For the CDR3, the DNA is TGTGCCAGCGGACAGTCGATCTACGAGCAGTACTTC.

The rearrangement links TRBV10-1 to TRBJ1-5; 9 bases are a match to TRBD1. With V trimmed by 6 bases and J by 0 bases, 12 bases remained unmatched. Looked up from germline, CDR1 is WNHNN and CDR2 is SYGVQD (reference sequence). There are 18 residues in the CDR3. The CDR3 sequence: CASRNGTGRKYSNQPQHF. The CDR3 coding sequence is TGCGCCAGCAGAAACGGGACAGGGCGAAAGTATAGCAATCAGCCCCAGCATTTT.

This clone has only one observation. The chain recombines TRBV13 with TRBJ2-1; D might be TRBD1 (6 bases). CDR3 size: 16 residues. Trimming removed 1 base at V and 4 bases at J, with 14 bases between. CDR1 and CDR2 (germline): PRHDT, FYEKMQ (reference sequence). The CDR3 DNA reads TGTGCCAGCAGCTTAGCCCAAAGAACAGGGTACAATGAGCAGTTCTTC. This codes for CASSLAQRTGYNEQFF.

The chain is built from TRBV7-2 and TRBJ2-1; D may be TRBD1 (5 bases). Germline-derived CDR1 and CDR2 are SGHTA and FQGNSA. Trimming cost V 3 bases and J 9 bases, with 9 bases left between them. The CDR3 is 12 residues long. CDR3 amino acids: CASSFQGVEQFF. The CDR3 nucleotides read TGTGCCAGCAGCTTTCAGGGTGTTGAGCAGTTCTTC.